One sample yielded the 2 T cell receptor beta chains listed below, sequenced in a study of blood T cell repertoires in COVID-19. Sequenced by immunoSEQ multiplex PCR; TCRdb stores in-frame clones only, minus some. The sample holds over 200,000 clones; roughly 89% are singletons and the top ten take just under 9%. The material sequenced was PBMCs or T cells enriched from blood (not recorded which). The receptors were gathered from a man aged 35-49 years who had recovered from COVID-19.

The CDR3 sequence: CASSLLNQPQHF. The DNA for the CDR3 is TGTGCCAGCAGCCTATTAAATCAGCCCCAGCATTTT. V is TRBV13 and J is TRBJ1-5, with D unclear. The CDR3 length is 12 residues. The V gene lost 5 bases and the J gene lost 4 bases, with 6 bases spanning the gap. The germline gives CDR1 PRHDT, CDR2 FYEKMQ (reference sequence).

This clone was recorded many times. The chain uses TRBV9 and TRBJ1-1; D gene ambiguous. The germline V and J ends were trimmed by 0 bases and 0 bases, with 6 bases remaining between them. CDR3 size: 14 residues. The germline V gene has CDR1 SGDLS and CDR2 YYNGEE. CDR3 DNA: TGTGCCAGCAGCGTAGAGGCGGTGAACACTGAAGCTTTCTTT. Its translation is CASSVEAVNTEAFF.